Each of the 20 T cell receptor beta chains below was sequenced from the same sample in a study of blood T cells in healthy people across ages. Next came a second PCR, run for about 7 to 12 cycles, which used a sample-barcoded 5' primer along with a J-beta primer mix. MiXCR, run by TCRdb on the 5' RACE reads, gives a single entry per CDR3 protein. The sample includes 1.5 million to 2 million distinct CDR3 sequences, approximately 30% of them seen just once. Sequencing used blood. Every receptor here comes from a woman younger than 45 in good health.

This chain uses TRBV14 with TRBJ1-1, with 7 positions matching TRBD1. V gave up 3 bases and J gave up 1 base; unmatched junction bases: 11. The CDR3 spans 17 residues. Germline CDR1 SGHDN, CDR2 FVKESK. CDR3 sequence reads: CASSQHRGDSKNTEAFF. CDR3 in DNA: TGTGCCAGCAGCCAGCACCGAGGGGACAGCAAGAACACTGAAGCTTTCTTT. The complete variable domain, with remaining parts taken from reference TRBV14 and TRBJ1-1, reads EAGVTQFPSHSVIEKGQTVTLRCDPISGHDNLYWYRRVMGKEIKFLLHFVKESKQDESGMPNNRFLAERTGGTYSTLKVQPAELEDSGVYFCASSQHRGDSKNTEAFFGQGTRLTVV.

The CDR3 DNA is TGCAGTGCTAGGTTAGGGAGGGATGAAAAACTGTTTTTT. Its translation: CSARLGRDEKLFF. V and J are TRBV20-1 and TRBJ1-4; no clear D. The germline V and J ends were trimmed by 3 bases and 6 bases, with 11 bases remaining between them. Looked up from germline, CDR1 is DFQATT and CDR2 is SNEGSKA (reference sequence). The CDR3 is 13 amino acids.

The chain combines TRBV12-3 or TRBV12-4 with TRBJ1-2; TRBD1 matches 7 bases. CDR3 length equals 16 residues. After removal of 6 bases from V and 0 bases from J, the junction contained 10 bases not matched to a gene. This CDR3 is CASRLGTALANYGYTF. The CDR3 DNA is TGTGCCAGCAGGCTCGGGACAGCCTTAGCTAACTATGGCTACACCTTC.

This sequence joins TRBV9 and TRBJ1-2; D gene uncertain. The CDR3 totals 14 residues. Germline loops: CDR1 SGDLS, CDR2 YYNGEE. V was pared by 6 bases and J by 1 base, with 13 bases between. CDR3 amino acids: CASKGEGLNYGYTF. CDR3 nucleotides: TGTGCCAGCAAAGGAGAAGGGCTTAACTATGGCTACACCTTC.

The chain is built from TRBV6-4 and TRBJ2-3; 7 positions match TRBD1. Germline V CDR1 and CDR2: MRHNA, SNTAGT. The CDR3 extends over 14 amino acids. V was clipped by 5 bases and J by 3 bases; unmatched bases: 5. The CDR3 loop reads CASSHRGWTDTQYF. The CDR3, as DNA: TGTGCCAGCAGTCACAGGGGATGGACAGATACGCAGTATTTT.

The V and J genes are TRBV28 and TRBJ1-4; D gene uncertain. This CDR3 comprises 10 residues. Per germline, CDR1 MDHEN and CDR2 SYDVKM. V gave up 8 bases and J gave up 6 bases, with 4 bases separating them. CDR3 sequence: CASGYEKLFF. The CDR3 nucleotides are TGTGCCAGCGGGTATGAAAAACTGTTTTTT.

This clonotype showed up just a few times. The chain carries TRBV20-1 and TRBJ1-4, with 9 positions matching TRBD1. The CDR3 runs 16 residues. The germline V gene encodes CDR1 DFQATT and CDR2 SNEGSKA (reference sequence). V was pared by 5 bases and J by 7 bases, with 14 bases of the junction left unmatched. The CDR3 sequence: CSAPNLRTGEAEKLFF. DNA for the CDR3: TGCAGTGCTCCTAACCTTCGGACAGGGGAGGCTGAAAAACTGTTTTTT.

This clonotype appeared a single time. This chain joins TRBV6-5 and TRBJ1-3; D uncertain. CDR1 MNHEY and CDR2 SVGAGI come from the germline V gene. The V end was cut by 4 bases, the J end by 0 bases, with 16 bases between. There are 17 residues in the CDR3. CDR3 nucleotides: TGTGCCAGCAGTTTGTCCCCCCCGGGTTTCTCTGGAAACACCATATATTTT. Amino acids: CASSLSPPGFSGNTIYF.

To note about this clonotype: Sequence at one end of the junction differs from germline and may be a read error. The gene calls are TRBV12-3 or TRBV12-4 and TRBJ2-2; 7 nucleotides line up with TRBD1. CDR3 size: 15 residues. CDR3 DNA: TGTGCCGGCAGTTTAGTTGGACAGGCAAGCGGGGAGCTGTTTTTT. Protein product: CAGSLVGQASGELFF.

The rearrangement links TRBV5-5 to TRBJ2-5; unclear D gene. The better agreement between TRBJ2-7 and the DNA end casts doubt on the J call. CDR1 and CDR2 from the germline V gene are SGHKS and YYEKEE (reference sequence). This CDR3 contains 15 residues. CDR3 sequence reads: CASSLGIGISYEQYF. CDR3 DNA: TGTGCCAGCAGCTTAGGTATTGGGATCTCCTACGAGCAGTACTTC.

This clonotype was seen only a few times. Compared with germline, one end of the junction differs, possibly owing to a read error. This chain connects TRBV5-1 to TRBJ2-2, with D possibly TRBD2 on 5 matching bases. The germline gives CDR1 SGHRS, CDR2 YFSETQ. CDR3 length: 15 amino acids. The CDR3 coding sequence is TGCGCCAGCAGTTCAGGATCCAAAAACACCGGGGAACTGTTTTTT. Translating gives CASSSGSKNTGELFF.

This chain links TRBV15 with TRBJ2-5; 7 bases agree with TRBD1. From germline, CDR1 is LNHNV and CDR2 YYDKDF (reference sequence). J lost 11 bases, V lost 5 bases, and 20 bases had no gene match. CDR3 length: 16 amino acids. The DNA of the CDR3 is TGTGCCACCAGCGAAACAGGGGTCAGCTCCTACAATGAGCAGTACTTC. Translation gives CATSETGVSSYNEQYF.

This chain joins TRBV20-1 and TRBJ2-1; D may correspond to TRBD1 or TRBD2 (7 bases each). This CDR3 contains 14 residues. Germline CDR1 and CDR2: DFQATT and SNEGSKA (reference sequence). In DNA form, the CDR3 reads TGCAGCCCTGCAGGGGGGGGGCTGGGCAATGAGCAGTTCTTC. Translation: CSPAGGGLGNEQFF.

Comment on this clonotype: The junction differs from germline at one of its ends, possibly a read error. This rearrangement joins TRBV9 to TRBJ2-7; TRBD2 might be the D (5 bases). CDR1 SGDLS and CDR2 YYNGEE come from the germline V gene. The CDR3 runs to 13 residues. As DNA, the CDR3 is TGTGCCAACAGCGGACTCATCACCTACGAGCAGTACTTC. Protein: CANSGLITYEQYF. Complete variable domain (other parts from reference TRBV9 and TRBJ2-7): DSGVTQTPKHLITATGQRVTLRCSPRSGDLSVYWYQQSLDQGLQFLIQYYNGEERAKGNILERFSAQQFPDLHSELNLSSLELGDSALYFCANSGLITYEQYFGPGTRLTVT.

Concerning this clonotype: The junction does not match germline at one end; this may be a read error. CDR3 DNA sequence: TGTGCCAACAGCTTACCTCGCGAGCAGTACTTC. Amino acids: CANSLPREQYF. The V and J genes are TRBV7-2 and TRBJ2-5; no definite D call. The DNA end lines up better with TRBJ2-7; the J call may be wrong. There are 11 residues in the CDR3. Per the germline V gene, CDR1 is SGHTA and CDR2 is FQGNSA.

The J gene is TRBJ1-1, the V gene TRBV5-1, with a possible D match to TRBD1 (5 bases). Germline CDR1 and CDR2: SGHRS and YFSETQ. The CDR3 extends over 14 amino acids. Trimming stripped 0 bases from V and 6 bases from J, with 12 bases between. The CDR3 coding sequence is TGCGCCAGCAGCTTGGGCTCCAGGGTCTCTGAAGCTTTCTTT. Translating gives CASSLGSRVSEAFF.

This chain connects TRBV7-9 to TRBJ2-7; possible D gene TRBD2, 6 bases. The CDR3 is 16 amino acids. V was clipped by 3 bases and J by 1 base, with 16 bases between them. CDR1 and CDR2 (germline): SEHNR, FQNEAQ (reference sequence). The DNA for the CDR3 is TGTGCCAGCAGCTTGTCGGGCGGGACCCTTTCCTACGAGCAGTACTTC. Translated, it gives CASSLSGGTLSYEQYF.

This clonotype was counted at least ten times. V gene TRBV10-2 combines with J gene TRBJ2-7; 7 bases agree with TRBD2. Germline trimming cut 3 bases from V and 7 bases from J; bases unmatched to any gene: 6. The V gene's germline CDR1 is WSHSY and CDR2 SAAADI. The CDR3 totals 13 residues. The CDR3 nucleotides read TGCGCCAGCAGTGATGGGGGGGTGAGGGAGCAGTACTTC. Protein sequence: CASSDGGVREQYF.

This sequence joins TRBV14 and TRBJ1-2; tentative D call: TRBD1 (5 bases). The germline V gene encodes CDR1 SGHDN and CDR2 FVKESK. CDR3 length equals 14 residues. V was trimmed by 4 bases and J by 8 bases, leaving 17 bases between them. CDR3 amino acids: CASSPVGVRPGYTF. The CDR3 DNA is TGTGCCAGCAGCCCAGTGGGGGTCAGGCCCGGCTACACCTTC.

This clonotype was seen more than once but under ten times. V and J are TRBV7-9 and TRBJ2-7; the match to TRBD2 covers 10 bases. This CDR3 is 15 amino acids long. The germline V gene has CDR1 SEHNR and CDR2 FQNEAQ (reference sequence). V shed 5 bases, J shed 5 bases, and the junction held 9 bases outside the gene matches. The CDR3 DNA reads TGTGCCAGCAGCCGAATAGCGGGAGGCCCCCACGAGCAGTACTTC. Translation: CASSRIAGGPHEQYF.